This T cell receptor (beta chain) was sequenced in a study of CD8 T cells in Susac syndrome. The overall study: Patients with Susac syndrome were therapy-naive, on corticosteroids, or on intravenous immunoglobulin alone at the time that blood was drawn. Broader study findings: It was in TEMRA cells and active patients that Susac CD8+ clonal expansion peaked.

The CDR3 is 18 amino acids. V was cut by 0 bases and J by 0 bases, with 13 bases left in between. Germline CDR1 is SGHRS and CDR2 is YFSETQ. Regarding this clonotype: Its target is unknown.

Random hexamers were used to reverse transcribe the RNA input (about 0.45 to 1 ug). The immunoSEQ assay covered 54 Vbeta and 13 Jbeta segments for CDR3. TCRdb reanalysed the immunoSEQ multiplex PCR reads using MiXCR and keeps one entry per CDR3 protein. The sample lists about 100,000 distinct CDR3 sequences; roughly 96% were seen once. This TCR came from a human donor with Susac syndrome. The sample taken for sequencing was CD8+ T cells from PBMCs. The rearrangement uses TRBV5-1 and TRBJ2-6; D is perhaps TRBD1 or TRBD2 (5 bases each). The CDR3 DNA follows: TGCGCCAGCAGCTTGGCGGGGCTGGCGAGCTCTGGGGCCAACGTCCTGACTTTC. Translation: CASSLAGLASSGANVLTF.